The sample holds many counts of the clone carrying this TCR beta chain. What it binds is not known. The data stem from a study of spatial heterogeneity in lung cancer. Findings and limits, study-wide: In tumors, expanded intratumoral alpha and beta TCR counts tracked mutation counts.

Documented time point: sample taken at primary tumor resection. Sequencing of whole RNA from tumor, nontumor lung or frozen PBMC involved no sorting. Unique molecular identifiers tagged every individual TCR cDNA molecule. In TCRdb, the 5' RACE reads were re-called with MiXCR into one record per CDR3 protein. Seen here are 15,000 or so distinct CDR3 sequences, 4% to 5% observed once, and the top ten hold about 16%. The sample in question was lung tumor tissue, obtained at surgery. The TCR comes from a female donor with early-stage non-small cell lung cancer.

CDR3: CAWSNSGGYGYTF. Written as DNA, the CDR3 is TGTGCCTGGAGTAATTCGGGGGGCTATGGCTACACCTTC. The genes are TRBV30 and TRBJ1-2, with a tentative D call TRBD1 (5 bases). Trimming cost V 2 bases and J 4 bases, with 11 bases left between them. CDR3 length equals 13 residues. Germline-derived CDR1 and CDR2 are GTSNPN and SVGIG (reference sequence).